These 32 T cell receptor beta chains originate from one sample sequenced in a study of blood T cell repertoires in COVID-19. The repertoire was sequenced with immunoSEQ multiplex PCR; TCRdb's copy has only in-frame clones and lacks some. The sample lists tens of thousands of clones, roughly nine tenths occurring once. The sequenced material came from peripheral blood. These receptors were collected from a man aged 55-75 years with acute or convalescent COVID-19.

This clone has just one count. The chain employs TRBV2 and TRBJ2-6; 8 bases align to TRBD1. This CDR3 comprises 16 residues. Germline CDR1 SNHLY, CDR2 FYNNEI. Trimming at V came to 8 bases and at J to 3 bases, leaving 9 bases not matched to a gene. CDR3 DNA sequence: TGTGCCAGCTTGTACAGGGGGTCTAATGGGGCCAACGTCCTGACTTTC. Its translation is CASLYRGSNGANVLTF.

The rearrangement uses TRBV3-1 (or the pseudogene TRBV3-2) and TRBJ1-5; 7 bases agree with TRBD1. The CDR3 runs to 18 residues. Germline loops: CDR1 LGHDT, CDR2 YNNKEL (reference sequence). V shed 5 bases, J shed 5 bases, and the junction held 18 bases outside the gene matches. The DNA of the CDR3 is TGTGCCAGCAGCTTCAACTGGCTCGCTACAGGGGAGGATCAGCCCCAGCATTTT. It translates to CASSFNWLATGEDQPQHF.

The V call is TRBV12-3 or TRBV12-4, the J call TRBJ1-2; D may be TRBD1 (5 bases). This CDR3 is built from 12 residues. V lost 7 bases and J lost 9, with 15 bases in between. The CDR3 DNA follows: TGTGCCAGCAACAAAGCAGGGATCAGCTACACCTTC. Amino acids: CASNKAGISYTF.

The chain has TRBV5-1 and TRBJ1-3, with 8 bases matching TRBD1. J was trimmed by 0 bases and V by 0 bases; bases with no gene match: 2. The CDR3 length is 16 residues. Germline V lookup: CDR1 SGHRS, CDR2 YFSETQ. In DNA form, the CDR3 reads TGCGCCAGCAGCTTGGCAGGGGGCGTCTCTGGAAACACCATATATTTT. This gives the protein CASSLAGGVSGNTIYF. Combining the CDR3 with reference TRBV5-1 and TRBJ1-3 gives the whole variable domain KAGVTQTPRYLIKTRGQQVTLSCSPISGHRSVSWYQQTPGQGLQFLFEYFSETQRNKGNFPGRFSGRQFSNSRSEMNVSTLELGDSALYLCASSLAGGVSGNTIYFGEGSWLTVV.

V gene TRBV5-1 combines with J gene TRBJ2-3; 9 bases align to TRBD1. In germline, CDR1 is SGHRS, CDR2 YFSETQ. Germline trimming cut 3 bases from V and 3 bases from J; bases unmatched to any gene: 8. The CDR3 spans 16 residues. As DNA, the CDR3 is TGCGCCAGCAGCTCGGGTCCGGGACAGGGAACAGATACGCAGTATTTT. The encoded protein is CASSSGPGQGTDTQYF.

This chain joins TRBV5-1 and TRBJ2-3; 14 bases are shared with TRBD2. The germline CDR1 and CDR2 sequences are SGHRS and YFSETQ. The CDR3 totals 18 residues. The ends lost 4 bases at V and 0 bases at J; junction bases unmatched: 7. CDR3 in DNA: TGCGCCAGCAGCCCCGGGACTAGCGGGGGCGTCAGCACAGATACGCAGTATTTT. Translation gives CASSPGTSGGVSTDTQYF.

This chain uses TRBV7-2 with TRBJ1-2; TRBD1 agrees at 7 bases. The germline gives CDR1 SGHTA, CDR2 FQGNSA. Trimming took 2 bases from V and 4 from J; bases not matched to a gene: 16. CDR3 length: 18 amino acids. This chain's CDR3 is CASSLRGGGGGLSYGYTF. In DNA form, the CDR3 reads TGTGCCAGCAGCTTAAGAGGGGGCGGAGGGGGCCTTAGCTATGGCTACACCTTC.

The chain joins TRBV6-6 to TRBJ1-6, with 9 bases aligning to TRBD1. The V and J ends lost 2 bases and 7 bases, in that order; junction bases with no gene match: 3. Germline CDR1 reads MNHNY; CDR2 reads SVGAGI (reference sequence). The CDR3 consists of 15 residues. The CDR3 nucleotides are TGTGCCAGCAGTTACAGGGGGACAGGGAATTCACCCCTCCACTTT. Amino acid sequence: CASSYRGTGNSPLHF.

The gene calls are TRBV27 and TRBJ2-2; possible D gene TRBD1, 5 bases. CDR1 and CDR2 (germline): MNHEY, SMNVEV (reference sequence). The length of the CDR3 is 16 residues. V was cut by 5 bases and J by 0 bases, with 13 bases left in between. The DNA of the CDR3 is TGTGCCAGCAGTCCCGGCGACAGACCGAACACCGGGGAGCTGTTTTTT. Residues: CASSPGDRPNTGELFF.

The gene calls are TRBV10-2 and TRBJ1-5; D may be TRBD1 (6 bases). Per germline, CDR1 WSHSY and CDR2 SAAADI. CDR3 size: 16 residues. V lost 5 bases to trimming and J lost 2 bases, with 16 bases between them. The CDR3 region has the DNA TGCGCCAGCAGTACCAGGTTAGGACAGCGCAATCAGCCCCAGCATTTT. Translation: CASSTRLGQRNQPQHF.

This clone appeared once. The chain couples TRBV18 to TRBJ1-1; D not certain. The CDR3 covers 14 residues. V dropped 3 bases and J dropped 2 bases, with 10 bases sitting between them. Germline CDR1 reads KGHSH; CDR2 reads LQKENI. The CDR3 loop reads CASSPGPGNTEAFF. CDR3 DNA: TGTGCCAGCTCACCGGGCCCCGGTAACACTGAAGCTTTCTTT.

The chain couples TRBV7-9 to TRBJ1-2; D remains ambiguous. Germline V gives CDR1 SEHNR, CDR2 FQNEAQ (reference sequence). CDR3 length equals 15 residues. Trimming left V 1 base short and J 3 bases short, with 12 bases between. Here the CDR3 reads CASSLGTEAHYGYTF. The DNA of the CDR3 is TGTGCCAGCAGCTTAGGAACAGAAGCCCACTATGGCTACACCTTC. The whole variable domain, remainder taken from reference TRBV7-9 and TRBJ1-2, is DTGVSQNPRHKITKRGQNVTFRCDPISEHNRLYWYRQTLGQGPEFLTYFQNEAQLEKSRLLSDRFSAERPKGSFSTLEIQRTEQGDSAMYLCASSLGTEAHYGYTFGSGTRLTVV.

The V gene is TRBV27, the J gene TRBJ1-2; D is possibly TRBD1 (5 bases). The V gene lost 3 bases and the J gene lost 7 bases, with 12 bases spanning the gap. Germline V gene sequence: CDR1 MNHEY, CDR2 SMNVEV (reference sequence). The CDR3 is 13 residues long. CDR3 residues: CASSLAQGSGYTF. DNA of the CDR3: TGTGCCAGCAGTTTGGCTCAGGGCTCTGGCTACACCTTC.

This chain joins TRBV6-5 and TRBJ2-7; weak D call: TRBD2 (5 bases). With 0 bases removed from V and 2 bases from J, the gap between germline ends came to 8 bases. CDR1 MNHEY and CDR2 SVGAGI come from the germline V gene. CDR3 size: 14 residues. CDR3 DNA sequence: TGTGCCAGCAGTTACTCGAGGGCAGCCTACGAGCAGTACTTC. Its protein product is CASSYSRAAYEQYF.

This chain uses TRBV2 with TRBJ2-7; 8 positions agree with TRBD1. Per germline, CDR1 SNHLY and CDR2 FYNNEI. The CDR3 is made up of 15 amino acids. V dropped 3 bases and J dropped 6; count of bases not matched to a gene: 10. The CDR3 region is CASSEDRALWGEQYF. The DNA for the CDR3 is TGTGCCAGCAGTGAGGACAGGGCCCTTTGGGGCGAGCAGTACTTC.

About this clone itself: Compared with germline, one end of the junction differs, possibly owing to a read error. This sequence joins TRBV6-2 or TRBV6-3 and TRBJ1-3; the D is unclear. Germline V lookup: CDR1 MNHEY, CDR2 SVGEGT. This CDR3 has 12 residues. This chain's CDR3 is CASSYSGDTIYF. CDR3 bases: TGTGCCAGCAGTTACTCTGGAGACACCATATATTTT.

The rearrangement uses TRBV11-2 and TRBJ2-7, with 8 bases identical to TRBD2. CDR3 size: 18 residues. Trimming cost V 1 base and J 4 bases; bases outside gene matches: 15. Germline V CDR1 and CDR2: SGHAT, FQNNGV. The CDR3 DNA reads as TGTGCCAGCAGCTTAGCGACCGGGGGGGGGATTGTTATTTACGAGCAGTACTTC. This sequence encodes CASSLATGGGIVIYEQYF.

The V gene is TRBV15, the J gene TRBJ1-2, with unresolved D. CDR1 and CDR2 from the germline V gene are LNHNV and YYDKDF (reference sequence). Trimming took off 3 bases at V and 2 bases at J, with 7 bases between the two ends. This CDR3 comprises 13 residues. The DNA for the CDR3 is TGTGCCACCAGCAGCTACAGCAACTATGGCTACACCTTC. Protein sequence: CATSSYSNYGYTF. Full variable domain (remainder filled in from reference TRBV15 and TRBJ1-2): DAMVIQNPRYQVTQFGKPVTLSCSQTLNHNVMYWYQQKSSQAPKLLFHYYDKDFNNEADTPDNFQSRRPNTSFCFLDIRSPGLGDTAMYLCATSSYSNYGYTFGSGTRLTVV.

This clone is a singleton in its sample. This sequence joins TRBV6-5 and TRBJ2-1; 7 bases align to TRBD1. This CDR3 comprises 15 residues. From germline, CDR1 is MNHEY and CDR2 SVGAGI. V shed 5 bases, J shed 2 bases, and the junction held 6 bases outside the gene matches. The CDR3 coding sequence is TGTGCCAGCAGTCTAGGAACAGGGGCCTACAATGAGCAGTTCTTC. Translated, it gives CASSLGTGAYNEQFF.

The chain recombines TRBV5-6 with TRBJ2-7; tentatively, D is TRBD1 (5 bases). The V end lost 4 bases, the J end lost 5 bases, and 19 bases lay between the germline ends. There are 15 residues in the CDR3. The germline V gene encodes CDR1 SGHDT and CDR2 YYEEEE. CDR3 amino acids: CASSDSYQGYDEQYF. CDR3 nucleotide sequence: TGTGCCAGCAGCGACAGCTATCAGGGATATGACGAGCAGTACTTC.

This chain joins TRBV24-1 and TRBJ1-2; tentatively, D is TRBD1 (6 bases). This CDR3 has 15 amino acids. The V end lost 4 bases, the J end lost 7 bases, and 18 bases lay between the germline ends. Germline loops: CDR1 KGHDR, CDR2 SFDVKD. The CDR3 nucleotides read TGTGCCACCAGTGACCGAGACAGGACTGGTGGTGGCTACACCTTC. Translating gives CATSDRDRTGGGYTF.

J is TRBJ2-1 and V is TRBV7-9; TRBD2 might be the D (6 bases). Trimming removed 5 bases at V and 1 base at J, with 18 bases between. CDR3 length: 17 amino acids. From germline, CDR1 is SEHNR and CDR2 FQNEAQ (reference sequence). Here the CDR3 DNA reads TGTGCCAGCAGCCCCCCGGCGGGGAAAAAATCCTACAATGAGCAGTTCTTC. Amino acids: CASSPPAGKKSYNEQFF.

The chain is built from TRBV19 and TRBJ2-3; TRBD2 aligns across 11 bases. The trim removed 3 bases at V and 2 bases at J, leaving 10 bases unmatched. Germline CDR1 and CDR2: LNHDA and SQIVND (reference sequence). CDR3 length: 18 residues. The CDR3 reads CASSIHTTLAGDTDTQYF. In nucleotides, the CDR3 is TGTGCCAGTAGTATCCACACCACACTAGCGGGGGACACAGATACGCAGTATTTT.

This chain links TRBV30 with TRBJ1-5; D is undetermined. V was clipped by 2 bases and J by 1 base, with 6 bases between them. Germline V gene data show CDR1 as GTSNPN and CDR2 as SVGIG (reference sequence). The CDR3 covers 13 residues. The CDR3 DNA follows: TGTGCCTGGAGTTACCGGAGCAATCAGCCCCAGCATTTT. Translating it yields CAWSYRSNQPQHF.

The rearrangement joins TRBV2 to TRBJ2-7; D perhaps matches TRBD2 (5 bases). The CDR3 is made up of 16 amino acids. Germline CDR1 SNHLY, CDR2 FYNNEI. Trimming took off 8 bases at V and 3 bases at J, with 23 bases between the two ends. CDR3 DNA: TGTGCCAGCTCCCGAACTGTGTCGGGTGGGAGCTACGAGCAGTACTTC. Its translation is CASSRTVSGGSYEQYF.

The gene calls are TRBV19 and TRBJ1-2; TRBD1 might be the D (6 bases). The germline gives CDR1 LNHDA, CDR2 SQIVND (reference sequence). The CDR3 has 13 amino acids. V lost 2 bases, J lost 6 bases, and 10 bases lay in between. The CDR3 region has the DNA TGTGCCAGTAGTATAACAGGGAAGGATGGCTACACCTTC. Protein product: CASSITGKDGYTF.

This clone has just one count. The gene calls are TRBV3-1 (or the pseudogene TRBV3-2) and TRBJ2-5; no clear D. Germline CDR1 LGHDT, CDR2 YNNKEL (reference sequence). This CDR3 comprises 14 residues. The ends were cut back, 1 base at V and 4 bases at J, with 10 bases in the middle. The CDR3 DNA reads TGTGCCAGCAGCCAAGGGGCGACCCGAGAGACCCAGTACTTC. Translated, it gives CASSQGATRETQYF.

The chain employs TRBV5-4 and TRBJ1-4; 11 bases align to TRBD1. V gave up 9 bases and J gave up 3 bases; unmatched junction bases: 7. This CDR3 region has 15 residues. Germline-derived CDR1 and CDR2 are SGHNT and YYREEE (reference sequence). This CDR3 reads CAMRTGGAANEKLFF. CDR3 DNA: TGTGCCATGCGGACAGGGGGCGCCGCTAATGAAAAACTGTTTTTT.

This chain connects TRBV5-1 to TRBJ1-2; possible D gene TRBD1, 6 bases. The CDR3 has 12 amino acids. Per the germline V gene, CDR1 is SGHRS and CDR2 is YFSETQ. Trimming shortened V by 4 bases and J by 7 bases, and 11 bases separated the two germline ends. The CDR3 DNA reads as TGCGCCAGCAGCGAACAGGGAAGTGGCTACACCTTC. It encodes CASSEQGSGYTF.

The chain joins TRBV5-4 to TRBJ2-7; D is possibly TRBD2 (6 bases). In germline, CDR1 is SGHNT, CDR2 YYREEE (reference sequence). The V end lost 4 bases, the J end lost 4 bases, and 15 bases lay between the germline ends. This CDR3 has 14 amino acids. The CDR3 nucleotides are TGTGCCAGCAGCCGAACCGGGGGACCGTACGAGCAGTACTTC. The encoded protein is CASSRTGGPYEQYF.

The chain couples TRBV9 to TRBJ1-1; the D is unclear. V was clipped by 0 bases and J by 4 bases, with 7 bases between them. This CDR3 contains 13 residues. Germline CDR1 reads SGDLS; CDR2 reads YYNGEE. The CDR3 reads CASSVAGSTEAFF. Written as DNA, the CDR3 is TGTGCCAGCAGCGTAGCTGGGAGCACTGAAGCTTTCTTT.

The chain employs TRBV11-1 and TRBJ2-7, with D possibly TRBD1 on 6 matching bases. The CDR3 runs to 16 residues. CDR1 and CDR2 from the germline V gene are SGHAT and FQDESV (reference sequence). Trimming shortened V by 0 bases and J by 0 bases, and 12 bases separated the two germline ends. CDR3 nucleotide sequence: TGTGCCAGCAGCTTAGCCGCAGGGGACCACTCCTACGAGCAGTACTTC. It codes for CASSLAAGDHSYEQYF.